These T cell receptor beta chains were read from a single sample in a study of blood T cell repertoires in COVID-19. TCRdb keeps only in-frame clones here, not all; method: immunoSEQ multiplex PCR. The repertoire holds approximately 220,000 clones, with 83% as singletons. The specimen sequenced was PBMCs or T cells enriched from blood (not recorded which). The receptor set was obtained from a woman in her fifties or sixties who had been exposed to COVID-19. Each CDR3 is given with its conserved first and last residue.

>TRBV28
CASSSGTDYGYTF
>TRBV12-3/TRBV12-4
CASSLWDIAFF
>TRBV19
CASGDRVVNNEQFF
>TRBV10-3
CAGAGTDGTGELFF
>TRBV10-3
CAISEMAGEGGEQYF
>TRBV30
CAWSVATYSEQFF
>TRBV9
CASKAGGGSGNTIYF
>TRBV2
CASSPLREQFF
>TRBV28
CASSPTTGWTEAFF
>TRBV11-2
CASSLGTGVDEQFF
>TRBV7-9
CASSLAGLNTEAFF
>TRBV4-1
CASSPGRFNEKLFF
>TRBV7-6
CASSLEVGQASYEQYF
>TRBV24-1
CATSGGVGNQPQHF
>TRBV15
CATSRVRQETQYF
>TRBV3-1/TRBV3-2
CASSPRTGGGGGELFF
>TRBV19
CASSPGQGRTEAFF
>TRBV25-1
CASSPTRGLDRENEKLFF
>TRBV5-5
CASSDRGNSPLHF
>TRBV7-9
CASSLGMGDSPLHF
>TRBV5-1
CASWASLNTGELFF
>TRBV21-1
CASSKGVDTSHYGYTF
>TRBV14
CAIRQASGNTIYF
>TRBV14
CASSQVRVLAPDTQYF
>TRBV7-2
CASSLAFSGPYNEQFF
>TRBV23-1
CASSQSGRGANQPQHF
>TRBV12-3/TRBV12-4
CASNWAGGDGYTF
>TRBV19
CASSPGFHTEAFF
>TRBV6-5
CASGLAGVLYEQYF
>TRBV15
CATSKEPGTGNQPQHF
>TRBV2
CASTGLRGAKNIQYF